This is a list of T cell receptor beta chains from one sample in a study of CD8+ T cells in alopecia areata. Method: immunoSEQ multiplex PCR; TCRdb's copy keeps in-frame clones and lacks some. This table holds fewer than 40,000 clones, approximately 60% found once. Material for sequencing was NKG2D-high CD8+ T cells sorted from blood. The receptor source for this set is a human donor with alopecia areata. The CDR3 runs from the conserved cysteine through the conserved F or W. A D gene is named only where the DNA matches it firmly. For some rows the clone size is stated as once, few or many, or as a class when expanded; others skip it.

v_gene	j_gene	abundance	d_gene	CDR3nt	CDR3aa
TRBV4-1	TRBJ1-1	once	TRBD1	TGCGCCAGCAGCCACGAGGGACAGCAGAACACTGAAGCTTTCTTT	CASSHEGQQNTEAFF
TRBV30	TRBJ2-3	once	-	TGTGCCTGGAGAGCAGGGCTTAGCACAGATACGCAGTATTTT	CAWRAGLSTDTQYF
TRBV5-1	TRBJ2-5	-	-	TGCGCCAGCAGCTTTTCGGAGACCCAGTACTTC	CASSFSETQYF
TRBV23-1	TRBJ2-1	-	TRBD2	TGCGCCAGCAGTCGTCGCGGGGGAGCGGAATCCAATGAGCAGTTCTTC	CASSRRGGAESNEQFF
TRBV27	TRBJ2-7	few	-	TGTGCCAGCAGTTTCGGGGCCAGCTACGAGCAGTACTTC	CASSFGASYEQYF
TRBV27	TRBJ1-5	-	-	TGTGCCAGCAGCCTTGGCCCCGGCGGGTATCAGCCCCAGCATTTT	CASSLGPGGYQPQHF
TRBV5-6	TRBJ2-5	-	-	TGTGCCAGCTGGAGGGACGACCAAGAGACCCAGTACTTC	CASWRDDQETQYF
TRBV27	TRBJ2-7	few	TRBD1	TGTGCCAGCAGTTTAGCCGGGACAGGGTTTTACGAGCAGTACTTC	CASSLAGTGFYEQYF
TRBV28	TRBJ1-2	few	-	TGTGCCAGCAGTTGGAACGGAGGCTACACCTTC	CASSWNGGYTF
TRBV5-1	TRBJ2-5	-	-	TGCGCCAGCAGCTTGCACTGGGGCTTACAAGAGACCCAGTACTTC	CASSLHWGLQETQYF
TRBV14	TRBJ2-7	few	TRBD1	TGTGCCAGCAGCCTTTGGACAGGAACCTGCGAGCAGTACTTC	CASSLWTGTCEQYF
TRBV7-8	TRBJ2-1	medium-sized	-	TGTGCCAGCAGCTCGCTGGGACCGAACAATGAGCAGTTCTTC	CASSSLGPNNEQFF
TRBV10-2	TRBJ2-7	-	-	TGCGCCAGCAGTGAGTACAGGGCCTACGAGCAGTACTTC	CASSEYRAYEQYF
TRBV28	TRBJ2-1	-	-	TGTGCCAGCAGCCCCCTGGGGGGATACAATGAGCAGTTCTTC	CASSPLGGYNEQFF
TRBV4-1	TRBJ2-7	-	-	TGCGCCAGCAGCCAGGGCCTTGGGGGAAACTACGAGCAGTACTTC	CASSQGLGGNYEQYF
TRBV12-1	TRBJ2-2	-	-	TGTGCCAGCAGCGGGCCGACTAGAGGGCACGACACCGGGGAGCTGTTTTTT	CASSGPTRGHDTGELFF
TRBV7-9	TRBJ2-1	few	-	TGTGCCAGCAGCTTAGTCACATTCGAGCAGTTCTTC	CASSLVTFEQFF
TRBV9	TRBJ2-5	-	-	TGTGCCAGCAGCGTAGGGGACCTCCAAGAGACCCAGTACTTC	CASSVGDLQETQYF
TRBV5-6	TRBJ2-5	once	-	TGTGCCAGCACAGGGATGCGAGAGACCCAGTACTTC	CASTGMRETQYF
TRBV14	TRBJ2-5	few	-	TGTGCCAGCAGTAACATAGGAGGGACAGTCCTCCAAGAGACCCAGTACTTC	CASSNIGGTVLQETQYF
TRBV4-1	TRBJ2-2	-	-	TGCGCCAGCAGCCAAGAATCTAGGGCGAACACCGGGGAGCTGTTTTTT	CASSQESRANTGELFF
TRBV2	TRBJ1-5	-	TRBD1	TGTGCCAGCAGTGTCCCTAGGACAGGGATGGTAAGCAATCAGCCCCAGCATTTT	CASSVPRTGMVSNQPQHF
TRBV5-5	TRBJ1-5	-	-	TGTGCCAGCAGCTTGTCGGTGGGGGGAAATCAGCCCCAGCATTTT	CASSLSVGGNQPQHF
TRBV5-4	TRBJ2-3	-	TRBD2	TGTGCCAGCAAAACCGGGACTAGCGGGACGACAGATACGCAGTATTTT	CASKTGTSGTTDTQYF
TRBV2	TRBJ2-1	few	TRBD1	TGTGCCAGAAGCGGTAAACAGGGGGCGAATGAGCAGTTCTTC	CARSGKQGANEQFF
TRBV9	TRBJ2-3	-	-	TGTGCCAGCAGCGAGGCAGATACGCAGTATTTT	CASSEADTQYF
TRBV5-1	TRBJ1-2	-	TRBD1	TGCGCCAGCAGCTTTGAGGGGGCTGGTGGCTACACCTTC	CASSFEGAGGYTF
TRBV9	TRBJ2-1	-	-	TGTGCCAGCAGCGTACCCACTAATGAGCAGTTCTTC	CASSVPTNEQFF
TRBV23-1	TRBJ1-2	few	-	TGCGCCAGCAGTCAATCTCACAGGTCCTACTATGGCTACACCTTC	CASSQSHRSYYGYTF
TRBV27	TRBJ2-1	-	-	TGTGCCAGCAGTTTTGACGGCTACAATGAGCAGTTCTTC	CASSFDGYNEQFF
TRBV4-1	TRBJ1-1	-	-	TGCGCCAGCAGCCAAGGACGCCCCGGGGCAGAGGACACTGAAGCTTTCTTT	CASSQGRPGAEDTEAFF
TRBV27	TRBJ2-1	-	-	TGTGCCAGCAGTTTACTAGCGAAGTACAATGAGCAGTTCTTC	CASSLLAKYNEQFF
TRBV13	TRBJ2-1	once	-	TGTGCCAGCAGCTTAGTGAAGGGGTTCTACAATGAGCAGTTCTTC	CASSLVKGFYNEQFF
TRBV28	TRBJ2-7	once	TRBD2	TGTGCCAGCAACCTCGAGGGACTAGCGGCGACCTACGAGCAGTACTTC	CASNLEGLAATYEQYF
TRBV11-2	TRBJ2-7	-	-	TGTGCCAGCAGCTTAGTGGGTGAACCCAAAACACCCTACGAGCAGTACTTC	CASSLVGEPKTPYEQYF
TRBV4-1	TRBJ2-1	once	-	TGCGCCAGCAGCCAAGAGTGGGGCACCAACAATGAGCAGTTCTTC	CASSQEWGTNNEQFF
TRBV27	TRBJ2-7	-	-	TGTGCCAGCAGTTTATCGGTGCAGGGGAGCTACGAGCAGTACTTC	CASSLSVQGSYEQYF
TRBV27	TRBJ2-3	-	TRBD2	TGTGCCAGCAGGGTGAGCGGGGCACCTAGCACAGATACGCAGTATTTT	CASRVSGAPSTDTQYF
TRBV7-2	TRBJ2-1	-	-	TGTGCCAGCAGCTTAGCGTTAGGCCGTGAGCAGTTCTTC	CASSLALGREQFF
TRBV27	TRBJ2-7	-	-	TGTGCCAGCAGGGACAGAAAGGGGGATACCTACGAGCAGTACTTC	CASRDRKGDTYEQYF
TRBV5-4	TRBJ2-1	few	TRBD2	TGTGCCAGCAGCTTTTTAGCGGGCTCCTACAATGAGCAGTTCTTC	CASSFLAGSYNEQFF
TRBV7-9	TRBJ2-7	few	-	TGTGCCAGCAGCCTATATATTCCGTCTTCCTACGAGCAGTACTTC	CASSLYIPSSYEQYF
TRBV28	TRBJ2-1	-	TRBD1	TGTGCCAGCAGTACCGGGACAGGGGGCTTTAGCTCCTACAATGAGCAGTTCTTC	CASSTGTGGFSSYNEQFF
TRBV11-2	TRBJ2-1	-	-	TGTGCCAGCAGCCAAGGAGTAAACAATGAGCAGTTCTTC	CASSQGVNNEQFF
TRBV5-1	TRBJ2-1	-	-	TGCGCCAGCAGCTTACGACCCAATGAGCAGTTCTTC	CASSLRPNEQFF
TRBV4-1	TRBJ2-5	-	-	TGCGCCAGCAGCCAAGATTCGGCCAGGGGAGGAGAGACCCAGTACTTC	CASSQDSARGGETQYF
TRBV4-1	TRBJ2-1	-	-	TGCGCCAGCAGTCGGGGCGATGAGCAGTTCTTC	CASSRGDEQFF